What follows is one T cell receptor beta chain and its context. No antigen is known for it. This CDR3 contains 15 residues. Losses at the gene ends were 2 bases for V and 10 bases for J; bases not matched to a gene: 12. Germline values: CDR1 DFQATT, CDR2 SNEGSKA (reference sequence). The sample comes from a study of blood T cells in healthy people across ages. Study-wide context: Per every two T cells, about one barcoded beta molecule was captured by template switching. General observations from the study: Fewer expanded clones and more diversity marked long-lived versus aged donors. Roughly linear age-related decline in beta diversity appeared, significant by age approximately 43.

A second roughly 7 to 11 cycle PCR used barcoded and J-beta primers. A single record per CDR3 protein comes from TCRdb applying MiXCR to the 5' RACE reads. The sample includes 910,000 or so distinct CDR3 sequences, 51% of them seen just once. The chain couples TRBV20-1 to TRBJ2-1, with 9 bases identical to TRBD2. Sequencing was done on a sample of blood. The source is a woman aged 55-75 years in good health. The CDR3 sequence: CSARPVAGDLREQFF. The CDR3, as DNA: TGCAGTGCTAGACCTGTAGCGGGAGATCTTAGGGAGCAGTTCTTC.